This T cell receptor (beta chain) was found in a study of blood T cell repertoires in COVID-19. Study overall: Whether acute or convalescent, the COVID-19 samples came from the United States, Italy and Spain. Nucleic acid was either cDNA or gDNA, and it came from T cells, B-cell-depleted T cells, or PBMCs.

Germline V CDR1 and CDR2: SGHRS, YFSETQ. The CDR3 totals 14 residues. Deletions cut 5 bases from V and 5 bases from J, with 15 bases between. Per the study methods: The authors estimated nucleated cell counts from reference gene primer amplification. Data came from immunoSEQ multiplex PCR; TCRdb stores just in-frame clones and leaves some out. V, J and clone size are taken as reported in that table, and D and trimming were inferred from the DNA itself. This sample has roughly 140,000 clones, with 80% to 90% found just once. Sequenced material: peripheral blood. The rearrangement joins TRBV5-1 to TRBJ2-3; D not certain. The TCR comes from a woman in her fifties or sixties with acute or convalescent COVID-19. The CDR3 region has the DNA TGCGCCAGCAGACTGGTGGTTAACAGAGATACGCAGTATTTT. Its translation: CASRLVVNRDTQYF.